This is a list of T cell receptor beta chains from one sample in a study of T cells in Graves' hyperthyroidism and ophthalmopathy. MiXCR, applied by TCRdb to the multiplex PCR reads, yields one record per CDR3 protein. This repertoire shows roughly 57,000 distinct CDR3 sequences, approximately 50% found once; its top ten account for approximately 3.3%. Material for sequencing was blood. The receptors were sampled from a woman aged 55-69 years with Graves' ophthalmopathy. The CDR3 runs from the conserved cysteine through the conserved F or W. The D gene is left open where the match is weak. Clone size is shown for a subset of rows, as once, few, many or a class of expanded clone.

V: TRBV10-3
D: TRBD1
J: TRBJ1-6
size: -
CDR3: CAISADRAQTSPLHF
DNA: TGTGCCATCAGCGCCGACAGGGCCCAGACGTCACCCCTCCACTTT

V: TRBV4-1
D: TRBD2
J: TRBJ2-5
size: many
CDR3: CASSQRVAGAQETQYF
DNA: TGCGCCAGCAGCCAAAGGGTAGCGGGGGCACAAGAGACCCAGTACTTC

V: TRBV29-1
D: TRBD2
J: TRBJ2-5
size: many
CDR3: CSVLSGRAGETQYF
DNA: TGCAGCGTTCTTAGCGGGAGGGCCGGTGAGACCCAGTACTTC

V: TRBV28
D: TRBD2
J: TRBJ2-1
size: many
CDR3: CASSLASGGNNEQFF
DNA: TGTGCCAGCAGTTTGGCTAGCGGGGGCAACAATGAGCAGTTCTTC

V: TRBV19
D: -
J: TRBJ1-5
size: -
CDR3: CASSIESLGAQHF
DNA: TGTGCCAGTAGTATCGAGAGCTTAGGAGCCCAGCATTTT

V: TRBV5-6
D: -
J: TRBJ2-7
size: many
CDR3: CASSLVDREYEQYF
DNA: TGTGCCAGCAGCTTGGTTGATAGAGAGTACGAGCAGTACTTC

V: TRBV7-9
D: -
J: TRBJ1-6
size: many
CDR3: CASSFQGFTYNSPLHF
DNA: TGTGCCAGCAGTTTTCAGGGGTTCACCTATAATTCACCCCTCCACTTT

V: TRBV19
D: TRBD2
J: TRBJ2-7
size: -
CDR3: CASSSGGYEQYF
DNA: TGTGCCAGTAGTAGCGGGGGTTACGAGCAGTACTTC

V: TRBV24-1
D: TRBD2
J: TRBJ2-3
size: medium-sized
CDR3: CATSAGGPGDTQYF
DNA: TGTGCCACCAGTGCGGGAGGGCCGGGAGATACGCAGTATTTT

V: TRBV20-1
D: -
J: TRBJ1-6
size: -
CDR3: CSARTGASNSPLHF
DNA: TGCAGTGCTAGAACCGGGGCATCTAATTCACCCCTCCACTTT

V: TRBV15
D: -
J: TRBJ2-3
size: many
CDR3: CATSRDLVTDTQYF
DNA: TGTGCCACCAGCAGAGATCTAGTCACAGATACGCAGTATTTT

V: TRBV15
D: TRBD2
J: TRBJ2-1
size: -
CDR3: CATGGRDEQFF
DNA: TGTGCCACCGGCGGGAGGGATGAGCAGTTCTTC

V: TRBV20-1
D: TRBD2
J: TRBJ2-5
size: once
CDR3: CSALTSDQETQYF
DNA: TGCAGTGCTCTTACTAGCGACCAAGAGACCCAGTACTTC

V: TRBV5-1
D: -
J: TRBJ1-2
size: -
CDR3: CASSFTGNYGYTF
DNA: TGCGCCAGCAGCTTTACAGGGAACTATGGCTACACCTTC

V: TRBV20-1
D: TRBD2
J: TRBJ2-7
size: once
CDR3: CSELAGDIEQYF
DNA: TGCAGTGAACTAGCGGGAGACATCGAGCAGTACTTC

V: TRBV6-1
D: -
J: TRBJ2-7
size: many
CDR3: CASSGGFYEQYF
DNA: TGTGCCAGCAGTGGGGGGTTCTACGAGCAGTACTTC

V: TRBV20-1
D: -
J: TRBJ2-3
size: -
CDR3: CSARDRGGEQYF
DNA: TGCAGTGCTAGAGACAGGGGCGGTGAGCAGTATTTT

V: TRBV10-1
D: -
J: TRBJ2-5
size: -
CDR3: CASSQGHLKGETQYF
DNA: TGCGCCAGCAGTCAGGGACACCTGAAAGGGGAGACCCAGTACTTC

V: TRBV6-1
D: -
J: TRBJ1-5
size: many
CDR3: CASLSGTSRQPQHF
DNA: TGTGCCAGTCTTTCTGGGACAAGTCGTCAGCCCCAGCATTTT

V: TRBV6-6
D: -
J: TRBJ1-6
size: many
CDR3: CASTLQESYSPLHF
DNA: TGTGCCAGCACCCTGCAAGAATCCTATTCACCCCTCCACTTT

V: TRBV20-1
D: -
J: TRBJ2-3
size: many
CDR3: CSADTGLDTQYF
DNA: TGCAGTGCCGATACAGGGCTAGATACGCAGTATTTT

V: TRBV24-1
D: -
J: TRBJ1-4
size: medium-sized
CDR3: CATRDPQMDNPFQNEKLFF
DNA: TGTGCCACCAGGGATCCTCAAATGGACAACCCATTTCAAAATGAAAAACTGTTTTTT

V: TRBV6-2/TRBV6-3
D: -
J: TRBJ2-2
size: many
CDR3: CASSYVPPDTGELFF
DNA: TGTGCCAGCAGTTACGTGCCCCCCGACACCGGGGAGCTGTTTTTT

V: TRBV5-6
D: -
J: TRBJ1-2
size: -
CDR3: CASSFDWSAYGYTF
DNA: TGTGCCAGCAGCTTCGACTGGAGCGCCTATGGCTACACCTTC

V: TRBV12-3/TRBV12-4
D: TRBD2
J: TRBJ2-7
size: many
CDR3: CASSPLAGGTYEQYF
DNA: TGTGCCAGCAGTCCACTAGCGGGAGGGACCTACGAGCAGTACTTC

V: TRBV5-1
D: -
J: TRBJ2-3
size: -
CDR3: CASSLAFVSFLDTQYF
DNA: TGCGCCAGCAGCTTGGCCTTCGTCAGCTTTTTAGATACGCAGTATTTT

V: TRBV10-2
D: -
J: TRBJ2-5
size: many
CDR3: CASSVQTQETQYF
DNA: TGCGCCAGCAGTGTCCAGACCCAAGAGACCCAGTACTTC

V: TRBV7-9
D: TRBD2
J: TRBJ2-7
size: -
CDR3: CASSAGGAQYEQYF
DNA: TGTGCCAGCAGCGCCGGGGGGGCCCAATACGAGCAGTACTTC

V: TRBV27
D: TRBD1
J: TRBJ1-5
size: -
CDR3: CASSSTAGGSGGIDKPQHF
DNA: TGTGCCAGCAGTTCAACCGCCGGGGGATCAGGGGGAATCGATAAGCCCCAGCATTTT

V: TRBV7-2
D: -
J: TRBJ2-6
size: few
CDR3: CASSPYPGSGANVLTF
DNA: TGTGCCAGCAGCCCTTATCCGGGCTCTGGGGCCAACGTCCTGACTTTC

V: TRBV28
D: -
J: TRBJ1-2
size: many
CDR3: CASSFARGYYGYTF
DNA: TGTGCCAGCAGTTTCGCCAGGGGATACTATGGCTACACCTTC

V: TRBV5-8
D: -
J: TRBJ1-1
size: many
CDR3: CASSLAQPTEAFF
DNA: TGTGCCAGCAGCTTGGCCCAGCCCACTGAAGCTTTCTTT

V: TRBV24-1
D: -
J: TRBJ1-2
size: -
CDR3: CATSQADEGRGF
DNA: TGTGCCACCAGTCAGGCAGATGAAGGCCGAGGGTTC

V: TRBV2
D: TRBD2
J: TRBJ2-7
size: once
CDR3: CAGGTSGYEQYF
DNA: TGTGCCGGAGGGACTAGCGGCTACGAGCAGTACTTC

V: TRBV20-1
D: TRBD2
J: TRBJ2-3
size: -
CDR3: CSAIAGLAADTQYF
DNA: TGCAGTGCCATAGCGGGACTAGCGGCAGATACGCAGTATTTT

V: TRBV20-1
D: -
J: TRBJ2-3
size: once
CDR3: CSARVLGGGHTDTQYF
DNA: TGCAGTGCTAGAGTCTTGGGCGGGGGCCACACAGATACGCAGTATTTT

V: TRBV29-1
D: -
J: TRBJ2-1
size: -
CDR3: CSVVYGYEQFF
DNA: TGCAGCGTTGTATATGGCTATGAGCAGTTCTTC

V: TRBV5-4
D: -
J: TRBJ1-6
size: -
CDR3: CASRANSPLHF
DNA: TGTGCCAGCAGAGCAAATTCACCCCTCCACTTT

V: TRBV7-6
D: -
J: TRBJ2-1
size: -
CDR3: CASSLGRDEQFF
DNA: TGTGCCAGCAGCTTAGGGAGGGATGAGCAGTTCTTC

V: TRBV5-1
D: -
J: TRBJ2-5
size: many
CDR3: CASSLGPGRETQYF
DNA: TGCGCCAGCAGCTTGGGCCCAGGTCGGGAGACCCAGTACTTC

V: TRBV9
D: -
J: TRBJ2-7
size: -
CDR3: CASSGKGTFEQYF
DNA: TGTGCCAGCAGCGGTAAGGGGACCTTCGAGCAGTACTTC

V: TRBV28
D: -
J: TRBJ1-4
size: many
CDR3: CASSLPRGSTNEKLFF
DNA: TGTGCCAGCAGCCTACCCCGGGGCAGTACTAATGAAAAACTGTTTTTT

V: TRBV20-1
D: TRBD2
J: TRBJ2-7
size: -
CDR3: CSANPSGYEQYF
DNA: TGCAGTGCTAATCCTAGCGGGTACGAGCAGTACTTC

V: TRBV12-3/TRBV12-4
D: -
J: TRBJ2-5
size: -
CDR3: CANSLGFQETQYF
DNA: TGTGCCAACAGTTTAGGTTTCCAAGAGACCCAGTACTTC

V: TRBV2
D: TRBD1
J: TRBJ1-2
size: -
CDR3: CASSEDRGAIYGYTF
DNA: TGTGCCAGCAGTGAAGACAGGGGGGCGATCTATGGCTACACCTTC

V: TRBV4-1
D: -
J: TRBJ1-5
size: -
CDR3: CASSQGSGPYNEPQHF
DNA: TGCGCCAGCAGCCAAGGAAGCGGGCCTTACAATGAGCCCCAGCATTTT

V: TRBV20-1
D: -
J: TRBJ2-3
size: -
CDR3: CSAEDTDTQYF
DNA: TGCAGTGCAGAGGACACAGATACGCAGTATTTT

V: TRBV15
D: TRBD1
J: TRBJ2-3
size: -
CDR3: CAARGQPHTDTQYF
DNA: TGTGCCGCCCGGGGACAGCCACACACAGATACGCAGTATTTT

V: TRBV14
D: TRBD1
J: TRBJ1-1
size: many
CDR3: CASSQLKGAIGTEAFF
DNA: TGTGCCAGCAGCCAACTCAAGGGGGCGATTGGCACTGAAGCTTTCTTT

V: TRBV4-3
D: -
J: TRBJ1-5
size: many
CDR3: CASSRDFRGNQPQHF
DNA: TGCGCCAGCAGCCGAGATTTCCGGGGAAATCAGCCCCAGCATTTT

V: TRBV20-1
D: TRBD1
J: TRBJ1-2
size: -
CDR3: CSARDGTEYGYTF
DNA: TGCAGTGCTAGAGATGGGACAGAGTATGGCTACACCTTC

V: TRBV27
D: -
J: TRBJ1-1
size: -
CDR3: CASGYSGNTGAFF
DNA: TGTGCCAGCGGTTATAGCGGGAACACTGGGGCTTTCTTT

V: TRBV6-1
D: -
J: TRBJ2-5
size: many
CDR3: CASSGSSGYETQYF
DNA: TGTGCCAGCAGTGGGTCTAGTGGGTATGAGACCCAGTACTTC

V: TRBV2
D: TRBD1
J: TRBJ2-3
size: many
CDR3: CASSEDWGQGTDTQYF
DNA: TGTGCCAGCAGTGAAGATTGGGGACAGGGCACAGATACGCAGTATTTT

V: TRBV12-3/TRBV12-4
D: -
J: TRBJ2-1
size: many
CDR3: CASSQGGLEQFF
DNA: TGTGCCAGCAGTCAGGGGGGGCTAGAGCAGTTCTTC

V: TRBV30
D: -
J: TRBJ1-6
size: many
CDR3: CAWSVVDVVTSPLHF
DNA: TGTGCCTGGAGTGTAGTTGACGTAGTAACTTCACCCCTCCACTTT

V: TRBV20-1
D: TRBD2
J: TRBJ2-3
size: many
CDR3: CSANQREGRGGDTQYF
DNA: TGCAGTGCTAATCAGCGGGAGGGCCGGGGTGGAGATACGCAGTATTTT